This T cell receptor (beta chain) was sequenced for a study of CXCR3-negative and CXCR3-positive naive CD8 T cells. Carrying UMI labels, the TRB cDNA libraries were prepared through 5' RACE. TCRdb reprocessed the 5' RACE reads; each CDR3 protein has one entry and no DNA is given. This table lists approximately 74,000 distinct CDR3 sequences. Comment on this clonotype: Its antigen is not known.

The CDR3 consists of 16 residues. Germline V lookup: CDR1 SEHNR, CDR2 FQNEAQ (reference sequence). Naive CD8+ T cells showed CD45RO-CCR7+CD27+CD95-. Study observations and caveats: When CXCR3-positive naive cells were set against CXCR3-negative naive cells, the former had more hydrophobic TRB CDR3s. Memory CD8+ cells showed much lower diversity, while both naive subsets displayed comparably high diversity.

This clonotype originated in a human donor in good health. Some clones in this sample may be carry-over from other donors' samples. Sample: naive CXCR3- CD8+ T cells from blood. Subset specified: CD45RO-CCR7+CD27+CD95- naive CD8+ T cells lacking CXCR3 (TNR3-). This sequence joins TRBV7-9 and TRBJ1-1. This chain's CDR3 is CASSDLRPGVNTEAFF. The full variable domain, in which reference TRBV7-9 and TRBJ1-1 provide the parts outside the CDR3, is DTGVSQNPRHKITKRGQNVTFRCDPISEHNRLYWYRQTLGQGPEFLTYFQNEAQLEKSRLLSDRFSAERPKGSFSTLEIQRTEQGDSAMYLCASSDLRPGVNTEAFFGQGTRLTVV.